This passage covers 9 T cell receptor beta chains from one sample sequenced in a study of metastatic and nonmetastatic thyroid tumors. Not a single patient had been given any form of treatment at any point before undergoing thyroid surgery. TCRdb re-analyzed the PCR reads through MiXCR. The sample consists of roughly 21,000 clones, 28% of them appearing once. Sequencing was done on a sample of tumor tissue. These receptors came from a male donor with papillary thyroid cancer or a benign thyroid nodule (not recorded which). Some clones in this sample may be carry-over from other donors' samples.

This clone was counted a few times. V and J are TRBV6-1 and TRBJ1-1, with D possibly matching TRBD1 (5 bases). The CDR3 totals 15 residues. Germline CDR1 is MNHNS and CDR2 is SASEGT. V lost 0 bases and J 4 bases, leaving 12 bases between the germline ends. CDR3 coding DNA: TGTGCCAGCAGTGAAGCGCTAGGGGAGGGCACTGAAGCTTTCTTT. Its protein product is CASSEALGEGTEAFF.

The sample holds a few counts of this clone. The chain combines TRBV5-6 with TRBJ1-4; 9 positions match TRBD1. J was trimmed by 4 bases and V by 3 bases; bases with no gene match: 7. Germline loops: CDR1 SGHDT, CDR2 YYEEEE. The length of the CDR3 is 16 residues. The CDR3 DNA is TGTGCCAGCAGCTATACAGGGGGCGCAGATAATGAAAAACTGTTTTTT. Amino acid sequence: CASSYTGGADNEKLFF.

V gene TRBV5-1 combines with J gene TRBJ2-7, with D perhaps matching TRBD2 (7 bases). This CDR3 region has 17 residues. Germline CDR1 reads SGHRS; CDR2 reads YFSETQ. V was pared by 3 bases and J by 0 bases, with 19 bases between. The CDR3 coding sequence is TGCGCCAGCAGCTCTCCGGGGGGCGGGAGCAACTCCTACGAGCAGTACTTC. Translation gives CASSSPGGGSNSYEQYF. Combining the CDR3 with reference TRBV5-1 and TRBJ2-7 gives the whole variable domain KAGVTQTPRYLIKTRGQQVTLSCSPISGHRSVSWYQQTPGQGLQFLFEYFSETQRNKGNFPGRFSGRQFSNSRSEMNVSTLELGDSALYLCASSSPGGGSNSYEQYFGPGTRLTVT.

Note on this clone: Relative to the germline gene, one junction end is altered; a read error may explain this. V and J are TRBV7-6 and TRBJ2-7; the match to TRBD1 covers 7 bases. Germline V gene lookup returns CDR1 SGHVS and CDR2 FNYEAQ. The CDR3 has 14 amino acids. Here the CDR3 DNA reads TGTGTCAGCAGCGCATTACAGGGGTCCTACGAGCAGTACTTC. Translating gives CVSSALQGSYEQYF.

By sample fraction, this clone is medium-sized (0.01 to 0.1%). The chain joins TRBV27 to TRBJ2-2; TRBD2 matches 12 bases. The germline V gene encodes CDR1 MNHEY and CDR2 SMNVEV (reference sequence). Trimming removed 5 bases from V and 5 bases from J; junction bases left unmatched: 6. CDR3 length: 16 amino acids. CDR3 region: CASSPELAGGTGELFF. In DNA, the CDR3 is TGTGCCAGCAGTCCCGAACTAGCGGGAGGAACCGGGGAGCTGTTTTTT.

J is TRBJ1-2 and V is TRBV10-2, with no clear D. Trimming pared 7 bases from V and 4 bases from J, leaving 13 bases between. The CDR3 runs 13 residues. The germline gives CDR1 WSHSY, CDR2 SAAADI. CDR3 sequence: CASTEGNSYGYTF. Here the CDR3 DNA reads TGCGCCAGCACGGAAGGAAATTCCTATGGCTACACCTTC.

By sample fraction, this clone is medium-sized. The chain uses TRBV6-1 and TRBJ2-7, with D possibly matching TRBD2 (5 bases). V lost 6 bases and J 1 base, leaving 10 bases between the germline ends. This CDR3 has 13 residues. Per the germline V gene, CDR1 is MNHNS and CDR2 is SASEGT. This chain's CDR3 is CASSVRGSYEQYF. In DNA, the CDR3 is TGTGCCAGCAGCGTTCGGGGATCCTACGAGCAGTACTTC.

This clone was counted once. The rearrangement uses TRBV4-1 and TRBJ2-7; 12 bases fit TRBD1. Losses at the gene ends were 4 bases for V and 6 bases for J; bases not matched to a gene: 4. Germline CDR1 is MGHRA and CDR2 is YSYEKL. This CDR3 contains 14 residues. This chain's CDR3 is CASSLGTGGGEQYF. In DNA form, the CDR3 reads TGCGCCAGCAGCCTGGGGACAGGGGGCGGCGAGCAGTACTTC.

This clone was observed a handful of times. V and J are TRBV20-1 and TRBJ1-1; possible D gene TRBD1, 6 bases. Germline-derived CDR1 and CDR2 are DFQATT and SNEGSKA (reference sequence). The CDR3 consists of 15 residues. The V gene lost 3 bases and the J gene lost 5 bases, with 19 bases spanning the gap. Here the CDR3 reads CSASTGFETGTEAFF. CDR3 coding DNA: TGCAGTGCTAGTACAGGGTTTGAAACTGGGACTGAAGCTTTCTTT.